One and the same sample provided the 19 T cell receptor beta chains below, sequenced in a study of T cells in Graves' hyperthyroidism and ophthalmopathy (dated by TCRdb to the late 2010s). Receptors were amplified or captured by multiplex PCR. The sample was run on an Illumina HiSeq 2000. The TCR beta CDR3 regions were amplified from RNA transcripts. For the first round of RT-PCR on the TCR CDR3, the HTBI primer set was used together with the Qiagen OneStep RT-PCR kit. TCRdb trimmed public reads at Q25 via fastp, called clones via MiXCR and kept in-frame beta chains. Rows are combined by CDR3 protein, so each entry shows the most common genes and DNA. Within this sample are hundreds of thousands of distinct CDR3 sequences, with nearly 15% of them counted one time only. About 21% of the sample comes from the top ten. Sequencing input: blood. The receptors were gathered from a woman aged 60-75 years with Graves' ophthalmopathy.

The table lists this clonotype with many counts. V usage is TRBV6-1 and J usage is TRBJ2-1, with D tentatively TRBD1 (5 bases). The V end lost 2 bases, the J end lost 0 bases, and 8 bases lay between the germline ends. The CDR3 sequence is 15 residues long. From germline, CDR1 is MNHNS and CDR2 SASEGT. For the CDR3, the DNA is TGTGCCAGCAGTGAATACCAGGGCTCCTACAATGAGCAGTTCTTC. It is translated as CASSEYQGSYNEQFF.

This clonotype was counted at least ten times. The rearrangement uses TRBV7-2 and TRBJ2-3, with D perhaps given as TRBD1 or TRBD2 (5 bases each). Trimming took 3 bases from V and 5 from J, leaving 9 bases between them. The CDR3 has 13 amino acids. Germline V gives CDR1 SGHTA, CDR2 FQGNSA. In nucleotides, the CDR3 is TGTGCCAGCAGCTTTCTTGGGGGAGATACGCAGTATTTT. Its translation is CASSFLGGDTQYF.

The sample holds many counts of this clonotype. This chain joins TRBV11-1 and TRBJ2-5; D unclear. The CDR3 extends over 13 amino acids. Germline V gene data show CDR1 as SGHAT and CDR2 as FQDESV (reference sequence). The V end was cut by 4 bases, the J end by 2 bases, with 8 bases between. In DNA form, the CDR3 reads TGTGCCAGCAGCTGGTGGAGTCAAGAGACCCAGTACTTC. It translates to CASSWWSQETQYF.

At least ten counts were recorded for this clonotype. The DNA for the CDR3 is TGTGCCAGCAGTTTACAGGGGTGGGACTATGGCTACACCTTC. This sequence encodes CASSLQGWDYGYTF. The chain carries TRBV12-3 or TRBV12-4 and TRBJ1-2; a possible D gene is TRBD1 (6 bases). The CDR3 sequence is 14 residues long. Trimming took 2 bases from V and 3 from J, leaving 10 bases between them.

This sequence joins TRBV7-9 and TRBJ2-7; either TRBD1 or TRBD2 may fit D (7 bases each). Germline CDR1 reads SEHNR; CDR2 reads FQNEAQ (reference sequence). Trimming took 4 bases from V and 0 from J, leaving 16 bases between them. The CDR3 totals 16 residues. CDR3 nucleotide sequence: TGTGCCAGCAGCTCCCAGGGAGGGGGCGGCTCCTACGAGCAGTACTTC. Protein sequence: CASSSQGGGGSYEQYF.

The chain uses TRBV5-1 and TRBJ2-1; possibly TRBD1 or TRBD2 for D (7 bases each). The length of the CDR3 is 15 residues. Trimming shortened V by 3 bases and J by 8 bases, and 18 bases separated the two germline ends. CDR1 and CDR2 (germline): SGHRS, YFSETQ. The CDR3 sequence is CASSSRGGQAYEQFF. CDR3 DNA sequence: TGCGCCAGCAGCTCCAGGGGGGGCCAGGCATATGAGCAGTTCTTC.

This clonotype showed up many times. V gene TRBV10-3 combines with J gene TRBJ2-7, with 12 bases identical to TRBD2. Per the germline V gene, CDR1 is ENHRY and CDR2 is SYGVKD. The CDR3 length is 11 residues. V dropped 9 bases and J dropped 7; count of bases not matched to a gene: 1. The CDR3 nucleotides read TGTGCCATGGGACTAGCGGGTGAGCAGTACTTC. Encoded protein: CAMGLAGEQYF.

This clonotype was recorded at least ten times. This sequence joins TRBV7-9 and TRBJ2-5; D is unclear. Germline V gene sequence: CDR1 SEHNR, CDR2 FQNEAQ (reference sequence). The germline V and J ends were trimmed by 1 base and 4 bases, with 10 bases remaining between them. This CDR3 has 14 amino acids. The CDR3 reads CASSLVLGSETQYF. The CDR3 DNA sequence: TGTGCCAGCAGCTTAGTGCTGGGATCAGAGACCCAGTACTTC.

This clonotype appeared many times. This sequence joins TRBV3-1 and TRBJ2-7; no reliable D call. Germline V gene sequence: CDR1 LGHDT, CDR2 YNNKEL (reference sequence). The V end was cut by 3 bases, the J end by 7 bases, with 16 bases between. The CDR3 spans 14 residues. CDR3 amino acids: CASSQGRPRTEQYF. The DNA for the CDR3 is TGTGCCAGCAGCCAGGGCAGGCCCCGGACGGAGCAGTACTTC.

This clonotype was detected many times. The gene calls are TRBV20-1 and TRBJ2-5; 8 bases align to TRBD2. The CDR3 sequence is 16 residues long. The V gene's germline CDR1 is DFQATT and CDR2 SNEGSKA (reference sequence). The CDR3 DNA follows: TGCGCCAAAAAAAGGGCCTGGGCTAGCGGGCAAGAGACCCAGTACTTC. Residues: CAKKRAWASGQETQYF.

This clonotype was seen at least ten times. This chain joins TRBV20-1 and TRBJ2-3; 10 bases are a match to TRBD2. This CDR3 contains 16 residues. V trimming: 0 bases; J trimming: 5 bases; junction bases outside the gene matches: 8. The germline gives CDR1 DFQATT, CDR2 SNEGSKA (reference sequence). The CDR3 DNA reads TGCAGTGCTAGAGATCCTAGCGGGAGTGTAGTAGATACGCAGTATTTT. Translation gives CSARDPSGSVVDTQYF.

The chain carries TRBV29-1 and TRBJ2-7; D unresolved. The CDR3 is made up of 11 amino acids. Germline loops: CDR1 SQVTM, CDR2 ANQGSEA. The V gene lost 4 bases and the J gene lost 2 bases, with 6 bases spanning the gap. The CDR3 region has the DNA TGCAGCGTTGTAACCACCTACGAGCAGTACTTC. Translating it yields CSVVTTYEQYF.

This clonotype was counted between two and nine times. The chain has TRBV3-1 and TRBJ2-5; tentative D call: TRBD2 (7 bases). The CDR3 contains 14 residues. The ends were cut back, 1 base at V and 7 bases at J, with 13 bases in the middle. Germline loops: CDR1 LGHDT, CDR2 YNNKEL (reference sequence). The CDR3 DNA sequence: TGTGCCAGCAGCCAAGTAAGGGGGGGGGGGACCCAGTACTTC. Its translation: CASSQVRGGGTQYF.

This clonotype was detected many times. The chain is built from TRBV20-1 and TRBJ2-1; no reliable D call. This CDR3 has 15 residues. V gave up 3 bases and J gave up 6 bases, with 18 bases separating them. Looked up from germline, CDR1 is DFQATT and CDR2 is SNEGSKA (reference sequence). The CDR3 nucleotides are TGCAGTGCTAGGCCTGTGACGAACCCCGGCAATGAGCAGTTCTTC. This sequence encodes CSARPVTNPGNEQFF.

There are a few counts of this clonotype. The rearrangement links TRBV2 to TRBJ1-4; D is possibly TRBD1 (6 bases). The V end lost 7 bases, the J end lost 3 bases, and 12 bases lay between the germline ends. CDR3 size: 14 residues. CDR1 is SNHLY, CDR2 FYNNEI, per germline. CDR3 bases: TGTGCCAGCATCTGGGGGGCGTCTAATGAAAAACTGTTTTTT. It yields the protein CASIWGASNEKLFF.

This clonotype was picked up many times. The V call is TRBV2, the J call TRBJ2-7; the match to TRBD2 covers 10 bases. V lost 6 bases and J lost 3; bases outside the gene matches: 8. The CDR3 totals 15 residues. Germline values: CDR1 SNHLY, CDR2 FYNNEI. The chain's CDR3 is CASRGSGRAVYEQYF. The CDR3 DNA reads TGTGCCAGCAGAGGGAGCGGGAGGGCCGTCTACGAGCAGTACTTC.

The sample holds many counts of this clonotype. V gene TRBV28 combines with J gene TRBJ2-1, with D tentatively TRBD1 or TRBD2 (5 bases each). The CDR3 loop spans 20 amino acids. Trimming pared 4 bases from V and 0 bases from J, leaving 25 bases between. CDR1 is MDHEN and CDR2 is SYDVKM in the germline V gene. The DNA of the CDR3 is TGTGCCAGCAGTTCCCCCGGGACCCACTATCCGGTGGGCTCCTACAATGAGCAGTTCTTC. Residues: CASSSPGTHYPVGSYNEQFF.

This clonotype was counted ten times or more. For the CDR3, the DNA is TGTGCCAGCACCTCACGGGCAGGGGGGGCCTCTGGGGCCAACGTCCTGACTTTC. Encoded protein: CASTSRAGGASGANVLTF. The genes are TRBV12-3 or TRBV12-4 and TRBJ2-6, with D perhaps TRBD1 or TRBD2 (7 bases each). The V end lost 7 bases, the J end lost 0 bases, and 19 bases lay between the germline ends. The CDR3 runs to 18 residues.

This clonotype was found a few times. CDR3 nucleotide sequence: TGCAGTGACCCGTTCCAAAATGAATCGGGAAACACCATATATTTT. It codes for CSDPFQNESGNTIYF. The chain links TRBV20-1 to TRBJ1-3; D is undetermined. The CDR3 consists of 15 residues. Trimming pared 7 bases from V and 4 bases from J, leaving 20 bases between. The germline V gene has CDR1 DFQATT and CDR2 SNEGSKA (reference sequence).